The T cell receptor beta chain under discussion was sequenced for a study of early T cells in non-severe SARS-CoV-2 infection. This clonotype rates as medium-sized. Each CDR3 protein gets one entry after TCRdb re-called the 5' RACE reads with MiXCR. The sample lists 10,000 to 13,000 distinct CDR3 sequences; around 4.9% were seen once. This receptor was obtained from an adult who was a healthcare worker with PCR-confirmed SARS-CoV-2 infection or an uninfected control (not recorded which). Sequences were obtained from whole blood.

The CDR3 reads CASSLTRLAADSTDTQYF. The DNA for the CDR3 is TGTGCCAGCAGCTTAACGAGACTAGCGGCGGATAGCACAGATACGCAGTATTTT. The chain is built from TRBV7-2 and TRBJ2-3; 9 bases are shared with TRBD2. The junction had 9 bases not matched to a gene; V was cut back by 2 bases and J by 0 bases. The length of the CDR3 is 18 residues. Germline V gene data show CDR1 as SGHTA and CDR2 as FQGNSA.